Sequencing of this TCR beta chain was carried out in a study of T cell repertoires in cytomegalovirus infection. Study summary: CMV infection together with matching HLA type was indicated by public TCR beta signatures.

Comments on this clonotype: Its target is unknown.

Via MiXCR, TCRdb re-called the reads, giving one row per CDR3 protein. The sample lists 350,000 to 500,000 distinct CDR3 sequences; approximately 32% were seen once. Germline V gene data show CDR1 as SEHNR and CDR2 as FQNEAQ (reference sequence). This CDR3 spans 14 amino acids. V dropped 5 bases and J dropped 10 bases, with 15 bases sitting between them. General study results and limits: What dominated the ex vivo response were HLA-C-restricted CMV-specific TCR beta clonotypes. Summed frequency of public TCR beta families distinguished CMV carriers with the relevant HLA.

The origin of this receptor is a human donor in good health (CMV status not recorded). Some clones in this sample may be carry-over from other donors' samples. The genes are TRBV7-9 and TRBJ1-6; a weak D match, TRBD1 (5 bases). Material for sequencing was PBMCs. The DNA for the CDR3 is TGTGCCAGCAGCCCCAGCGGGGGAAGATCACCCCTCCACTTT. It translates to CASSPSGGRSPLHF. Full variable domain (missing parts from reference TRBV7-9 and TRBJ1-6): DTGVSQNPRHKITKRGQNVTFRCDPISEHNRLYWYRQTLGQGPEFLTYFQNEAQLEKSRLLSDRFSAERPKGSFSTLEIQRTEQGDSAMYLCASSPSGGRSPLHFGNGTRLTVT.